The 27 T cell receptor beta chains given below trace back to one sample, sequenced in a study of graft-versus-host responses after intestinal transplantation. Measured with immunoSEQ multiplex PCR; TCRdb has only the in-frame clones, and not every one. The sample yields about 40,000 clones, 89% seen once. The source was PBMCs, collected almost 270 days after transplant. The receptors shown here come from a human patient who received an intestinal transplant, so some T cells may come from the graft donor.

This clone was detected a few times. V is TRBV4-1 and J is TRBJ1-2; TRBD1 matches 8 bases. The CDR3 covers 16 residues. The trim removed 0 bases at V and 4 bases at J, leaving 7 bases unmatched. Germline V gene data show CDR1 as MGHRA and CDR2 as YSYEKL. The CDR3 DNA reads as TGCGCCAGCAGCCAAGATTTAGGACAGGGAACCTATGGCTACACCTTC. This encodes CASSQDLGQGTYGYTF.

The chain carries TRBV5-1 and TRBJ1-1, with D unclear. The CDR3 consists of 15 residues. Trimming removed 1 base at V and 1 base at J, with 11 bases between. Germline V gene sequence: CDR1 SGHRS, CDR2 YFSETQ. The CDR3 loop is CASSLIPTQNTEAFF. The CDR3 nucleotides are TGCGCCAGCAGCTTGATCCCTACACAGAACACTGAAGCTTTCTTT.

The chain links TRBV5-1 to TRBJ2-5; TRBD2 might be the D (5 bases). TRBJ2-7 matches the DNA end more closely, so the J call is doubtful. This CDR3 has 13 amino acids. Germline values: CDR1 SGHRS, CDR2 YFSETQ. Here the CDR3 DNA reads TGCGCCAGCAGCTTCACGGCTAGCTGCGAGCAGTACTTC. Its protein product is CASSFTASCEQYF.

This clone was detected only once. The chain employs TRBV12-5 and TRBJ2-2, with D perhaps given as TRBD1 or TRBD2 (5 bases each). V shed 4 bases and J shed 7 bases, with 13 bases lying between them. The CDR3 runs 14 residues. Looked up from germline, CDR1 is LGHNT and CDR2 is FRNRAP. The CDR3 nucleotides read TGTGCTAGTGGTTATCCGGGACGGAGCGGGGAGCTGTTTTTT. Protein product: CASGYPGRSGELFF.

CDR3 sequence (DNA): TGTGCCAGCAGCTTGCCCACAAACAATGAGCAGTTCTTC. This sequence encodes CASSLPTNNEQFF. The chain uses TRBV7-3 and TRBJ2-1; D is unresolved. The CDR3 spans 13 residues. Germline V lookup: CDR1 SGHTA, CDR2 FQGTGA. The ends were cut back, 3 bases at V and 5 bases at J, with 8 bases in the middle.

The genes are TRBV10-3 and TRBJ1-5; maybe TRBD1 (6 bases). Germline lookup yields CDR1 ENHRY and CDR2 SYGVKD. The CDR3 length is 17 residues. The V end lost 4 bases, the J end lost 4 bases, and 20 bases lay between the germline ends. In DNA form, the CDR3 reads TGTGCCATCAGTGGGACGAGCAGGGGACACGGGAATCAGCCCCAGCATTTT. Its translation is CAISGTSRGHGNQPQHF.

The rearrangement links TRBV11-2 to TRBJ2-1, with TRBD2 identical over 8 bases. The germline V gene has CDR1 SGHAT and CDR2 FQNNGV. V shed 5 bases, J shed 4 bases, and the junction held 7 bases outside the gene matches. The CDR3 runs 15 residues. The CDR3 nucleotides read TGTGCCAGCAGCCCCGGGGGGGCGGTGTACAATGAGCAGTTCTTC. Translated, it gives CASSPGGAVYNEQFF.

The V gene is TRBV5-1, the J gene TRBJ2-7; TRBD1 matches 8 bases. V lost 4 bases and J lost 2; bases outside the gene matches: 11. Germline CDR1 reads SGHRS; CDR2 reads YFSETQ. CDR3 length: 16 residues. The CDR3, as DNA: TGCGCCAGCAGCGATGGCCGGGACAGGAGAACCTACGAGCAGTACTTC. Its translation: CASSDGRDRRTYEQYF.

The chain recombines TRBV30 with TRBJ2-7; 8 bases are shared with TRBD1. The CDR3 runs to 15 residues. CDR1 and CDR2 from the germline V gene are GTSNPN and SVGIG (reference sequence). V was clipped by 1 base and J by 4 bases; unmatched bases: 9. CDR3 loop: CAWSASDRVRYEQYF. CDR3 nucleotide sequence: TGTGCCTGGAGTGCTTCGGACAGGGTTAGGTACGAGCAGTACTTC.

The chain combines TRBV11-2 with TRBJ2-7; D perhaps matches TRBD1 (6 bases). This CDR3 comprises 14 residues. Germline CDR1 reads SGHAT; CDR2 reads FQNNGV. V gave up 3 bases and J gave up 6 bases, with 15 bases separating them. The CDR3 region has the DNA TGTGCCAGCAGCTTTTCCAGGGGTATATTCGAGCAGTACTTC. Its translation is CASSFSRGIFEQYF.

The J gene is TRBJ1-6, the V gene TRBV7-9, with a weak D call TRBD1 (6 bases). The CDR3 extends over 15 amino acids. Trimming removed 0 bases from V and 6 bases from J, with 9 bases in between. CDR1 is SEHNR and CDR2 is FQNEAQ in the germline V gene (reference sequence). DNA of the CDR3: TGTGCCAGCAGCTTAGCCTACAGGGCTAATTCACCCCTCCACTTT. It codes for CASSLAYRANSPLHF. The variable domain in full, with the rest retrieved from reference TRBV7-9 and TRBJ1-6, is DTGVSQNPRHKITKRGQNVTFRCDPISEHNRLYWYRQTLGQGPEFLTYFQNEAQLEKSRLLSDRFSAERPKGSFSTLEIQRTEQGDSAMYLCASSLAYRANSPLHFGNGTRLTVT.

This clone was observed a few times. The genes are TRBV20-1 and TRBJ2-3; no reliable D call. In germline, CDR1 is DFQATT, CDR2 SNEGSKA (reference sequence). The CDR3 consists of 9 residues. V dropped 5 bases and J dropped 4 bases, with 1 base sitting between them. CDR3 protein: CSASDTQYF. The CDR3 DNA reads TGCAGTGCTTCAGATACGCAGTATTTT.

This chain uses TRBV9 with TRBJ1-4; D unclear. The CDR3 length is 15 residues. Germline values: CDR1 SGDLS, CDR2 YYNGEE. The V end lost 3 bases, the J end lost 0 bases, and 9 bases lay between the germline ends. CDR3 DNA sequence: TGTGCCAGCAGCGCCTACGCTGCAACTAATGAAAAACTGTTTTTT. The encoded protein is CASSAYAATNEKLFF. The full variable domain, with the rest looked up from reference TRBV9 and TRBJ1-4, is DSGVTQTPKHLITATGQRVTLRCSPRSGDLSVYWYQQSLDQGLQFLIQYYNGEERAKGNILERFSAQQFPDLHSELNLSSLELGDSALYFCASSAYAATNEKLFFGSGTQLSVL.

The genes are TRBV4-2 and TRBJ2-7, with TRBD1 matching 10 bases. This CDR3 is 13 amino acids long. Germline V lookup: CDR1 LGHNA, CDR2 YNFKEQ. Trimming took 1 base from V and 6 from J; bases not matched to a gene: 0. The CDR3 DNA follows: TGTGCCAGCAGCCAAGGGGACAGGGGCGAGCAGTACTTC. As protein: CASSQGDRGEQYF.

This rearrangement joins TRBV5-5 to TRBJ1-1, with D unresolved. Trimming removed 0 bases from V and 0 bases from J, with 15 bases in between. Germline CDR1 is SGHKS and CDR2 is YYEKEE (reference sequence). This CDR3 comprises 17 residues. The CDR3 loop reads CASSLGEIVTVNTEAFF. The CDR3 DNA follows: TGTGCCAGCAGCTTGGGAGAGATTGTGACGGTGAACACTGAAGCTTTCTTT.

The V call is TRBV25-1, the J call TRBJ1-5; the D is unclear. From germline, CDR1 is MGHDK and CDR2 SYGVNS. The ends were cut back, 8 bases at V and 9 bases at J, with 5 bases in the middle. CDR3 length equals 9 residues. Written as DNA, the CDR3 is TGTGCCAGCGGATGGCCCCAGCATTTT. Protein: CASGWPQHF.

This clone occurred a few times. The chain recombines TRBV4-2 with TRBJ2-5, with no clear D. The V end was cut by 2 bases, the J end by 4 bases, with 11 bases between. CDR1 is LGHNA, CDR2 YNFKEQ, per germline. There are 14 residues in the CDR3. CDR3 in DNA: TGTGCCAGCAGCCAACCCCACCTGTTAGAGACCCAGTACTTC. This gives the protein CASSQPHLLETQYF.

This chain joins TRBV5-1 and TRBJ1-3; perhaps TRBD1 as D (5 bases). Trimming shortened V by 0 bases and J by 1 base, and 11 bases separated the two germline ends. The CDR3 consists of 16 residues. Germline V gene sequence: CDR1 SGHRS, CDR2 YFSETQ. The CDR3 DNA sequence: TGCGCCAGCAGCTTGGACGTTAGGGGTTCTGGAAACACCATATATTTT. This translates into CASSLDVRGSGNTIYF.

This clone was recorded only once. The chain has TRBV18 and TRBJ1-3, with D tentatively TRBD1 (5 bases). The ends were cut back, 6 bases at V and 0 bases at J, with 9 bases in the middle. Germline lookup yields CDR1 KGHSH and CDR2 LQKENI. The CDR3 totals 14 residues. The CDR3 nucleotides read TGTGCCAGCTCTCCCAGGGACTCTGGAAACACCATATATTTT. The encoded protein is CASSPRDSGNTIYF.

The V gene is TRBV19, the J gene TRBJ2-2; TRBD1 is a possible D gene (5 bases). Trimming removed 6 bases from V and 2 bases from J, with 10 bases in between. The CDR3 covers 14 residues. Germline values: CDR1 LNHDA, CDR2 SQIVND (reference sequence). The CDR3 sequence is CASSRQYNTGELFF. In nucleotides, the CDR3 is TGTGCCAGTAGCCGACAGTATAACACCGGGGAGCTGTTTTTT.

The genes are TRBV7-6 and TRBJ2-7; 10 bases are shared with TRBD1. The CDR3 sequence is 14 residues long. The V segment lost 1 base and the J segment 6 bases; nucleotides outside the gene matches: 3. Per germline, CDR1 SGHVS and CDR2 FNYEAQ. CDR3 sequence (DNA): TGTGCCAGCAGCTTAGGACAGGGGGCGAGCGAGCAGTACTTC. Translating it yields CASSLGQGASEQYF.

This clone was counted a few times. The rearrangement uses TRBV7-9 and TRBJ2-4; 7 bases match TRBD2. J lost 5 bases, V lost 5 bases, and 12 bases had no gene match. There are 16 residues in the CDR3. CDR1 is SEHNR and CDR2 is FQNEAQ in the germline V gene (reference sequence). The CDR3 bases are TGTGCCAGCAGCCCACGTCCGAGCGGGGCGGAAAACATTCAGTACTTC. Amino acids: CASSPRPSGAENIQYF.

The rearrangement links TRBV5-4 to TRBJ1-2; 7 nucleotides match TRBD1. Germline CDR1 and CDR2: SGHNT and YYREEE (reference sequence). This CDR3 contains 12 residues. V lost 2 bases, J lost 8 bases, and 3 bases stayed unmatched. CDR3: CASSFEGGGYTF. CDR3 in DNA: TGTGCCAGCAGCTTTGAAGGGGGCGGCTACACCTTC.

J is TRBJ1-2 and V is TRBV19, with a tentative D call TRBD1 (5 bases). The CDR3 loop spans 12 amino acids. Deletions cut 7 bases from V and 7 bases from J, with 13 bases between. Germline CDR1 reads LNHDA; CDR2 reads SQIVND (reference sequence). The CDR3 nucleotides read TGTGCCAGTAAGGGGCGAGTGTTTGGCTACACCTTC. Translated, it gives CASKGRVFGYTF.

The chain recombines TRBV5-1 with TRBJ1-1, with D possibly being TRBD1 (6 bases). Between the trimmed V and J ends, which lost 4 bases and 0 bases, there was a span of 16 bases. Germline CDR1 is SGHRS and CDR2 is YFSETQ. The CDR3 runs to 16 residues. The CDR3 loop reads CASSATPGQLNTEAFF. CDR3 in DNA: TGCGCCAGCAGCGCCACCCCGGGACAACTGAACACTGAAGCTTTCTTT.

This chain connects TRBV18 to TRBJ2-3; 7 bases align to TRBD1. CDR1 and CDR2 (germline): KGHSH, LQKENI. There are 15 residues in the CDR3. J was trimmed by 6 bases and V by 3 bases; bases with no gene match: 9. The CDR3 loop is CASSPLRGYLDTQYF. Here the CDR3 DNA reads TGTGCCAGCTCACCCCTCAGGGGGTACCTCGATACGCAGTATTTT.

J is TRBJ1-4 and V is TRBV13, with D perhaps matching TRBD1 (5 bases). CDR1 and CDR2 from the germline V gene are PRHDT and FYEKMQ (reference sequence). The CDR3 consists of 12 residues. V was trimmed by 5 bases and J by 8 bases, leaving 9 bases between them. CDR3: CASSPDREKLFF. The CDR3 DNA sequence: TGTGCCAGCAGCCCCGACAGAGAAAAACTGTTTTTT.